These T cell receptor beta chains were read from a single sample in a study of shared clonotypes between healthy human individuals. The protocol was immunoSEQ multiplex PCR, while the TCRdb copy is restricted to in-frame clones and leaves out a portion. The sample lists millions of clones; 85% to 95% were seen once. Sequencing was performed on naive CD8+ T cells from PBMCs. The receptor source for this set is a man younger than 30 in good health. Some clones in this sample may be carry-over from other donors' samples. Each CDR3 is given with its conserved first and last residue. A D gene is named only where the DNA matches it firmly. Clone sizes are given selectively: once, few, many, or a class where the clone is expanded.

>NA|NA|TRBJ2-7|TRBV7-2
CASSPTGRLYEQYF
TGTGCCAGCAGCCCAACGGGGCGGCTCTACGAGCAGTACTTC
>once|NA|TRBJ1-4|TRBV11-2
CASSPWGRGLEKLFF
TGTGCCAGCAGCCCGTGGGGGCGCGGGTTGGAAAAACTGTTTTTT
>NA|NA|TRBJ2-4|TRBV5-4
CASSHLKGRGAKNIQYF
TGTGCCAGCAGCCATCTCAAGGGGCGAGGGGCCAAAAACATTCAGTACTTC
>NA|NA|TRBJ2-5|TRBV4-3
CASSQDRVETQYF
TGCGCCAGCAGCCAAGATCGGGTTGAGACCCAGTACTTC
>NA|NA|TRBJ1-4|TRBV7-8
CASSSRQEANEKLFF
TGTGCCAGCAGCAGCAGACAGGAAGCTAATGAAAAACTGTTTTTT
>NA|NA|TRBJ2-3|TRBV5-1
CASSLGDWASADTQYF
TGCGCCAGCAGTTTAGGGGATTGGGCGAGCGCAGATACGCAGTATTTT
>NA|TRBD2|TRBJ2-3|TRBV29-1
CSVRRTSTNPDTQYF
TGCAGCGTCCGTCGGACTAGTACGAATCCAGATACGCAGTATTTT
>NA|NA|TRBJ2-1|TRBV28
CASSTLRGASYNEQFF
TGTGCCAGCAGTACCCTTCGGGGGGCGAGTTACAATGAGCAGTTCTTC
>NA|NA|TRBJ2-7|TRBV5-1
CASSLGGTAYEQYF
TGCGCCAGCAGCTTGGGCGGGACAGCCTACGAGCAGTACTTC
>NA|NA|TRBJ1-1|TRBV6-6
CASSPGMSADTEAFF
TGTGCCAGCAGTCCCGGGATGAGTGCGGACACTGAAGCTTTCTTT